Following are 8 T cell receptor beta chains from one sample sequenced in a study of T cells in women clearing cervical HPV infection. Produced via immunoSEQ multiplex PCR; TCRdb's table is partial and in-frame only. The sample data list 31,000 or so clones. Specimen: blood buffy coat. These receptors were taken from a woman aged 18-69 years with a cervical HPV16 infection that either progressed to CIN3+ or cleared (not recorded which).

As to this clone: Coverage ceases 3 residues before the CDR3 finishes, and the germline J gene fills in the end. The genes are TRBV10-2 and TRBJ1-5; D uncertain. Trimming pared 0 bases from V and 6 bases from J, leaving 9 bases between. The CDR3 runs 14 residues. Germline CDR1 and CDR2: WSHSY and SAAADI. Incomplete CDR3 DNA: TGCGCCAGCAGTGAGTCAACCGGGGTTCAGCCC. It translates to CASSESTGVQP. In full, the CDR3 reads CASSESTGVQPQHF.

CDR3 region: CASRDRGFENIQYF. The CDR3 bases that were read are TGTGCCAGCCGGGACAGGGGTTTTGAAAACATT. The J gene is TRBJ2-4, the V gene TRBV7-2, with 10 bases lining up with TRBD1. Read coverage stops 3 residues before the CDR3 terminus; the germline J gene supplies the remainder. Germline loops: CDR1 SGHTA, CDR2 FQGNSA. With V trimmed by 8 bases and J by 5 bases, 6 bases remained unmatched. This CDR3 region has 14 residues.

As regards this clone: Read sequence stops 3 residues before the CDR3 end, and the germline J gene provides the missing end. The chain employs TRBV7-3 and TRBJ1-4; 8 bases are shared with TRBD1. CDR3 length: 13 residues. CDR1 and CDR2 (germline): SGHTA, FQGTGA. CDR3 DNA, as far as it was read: TGTGCCAGCAGCTCGACAGGGGATTCACCA. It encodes CASSSTGDSP. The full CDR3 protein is CASSSTGDSPLFF.

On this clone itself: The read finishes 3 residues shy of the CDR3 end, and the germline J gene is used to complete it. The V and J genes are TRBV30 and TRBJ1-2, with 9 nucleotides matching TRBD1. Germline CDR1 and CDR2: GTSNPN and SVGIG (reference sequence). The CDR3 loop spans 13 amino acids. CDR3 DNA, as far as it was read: TGTGCCTGGAGTGTACAGGGGGCAAGAGGC. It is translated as CAWSVQGARG. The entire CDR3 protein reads CAWSVQGARGYTF.

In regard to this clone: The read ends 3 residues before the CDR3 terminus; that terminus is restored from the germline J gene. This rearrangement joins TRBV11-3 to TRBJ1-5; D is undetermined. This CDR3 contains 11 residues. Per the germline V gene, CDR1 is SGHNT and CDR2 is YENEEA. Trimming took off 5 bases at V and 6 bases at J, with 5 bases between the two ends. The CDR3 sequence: CASSPCQPQHF. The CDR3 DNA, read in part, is TGTGCCAGCAGCCCTTGTCAGCCC.

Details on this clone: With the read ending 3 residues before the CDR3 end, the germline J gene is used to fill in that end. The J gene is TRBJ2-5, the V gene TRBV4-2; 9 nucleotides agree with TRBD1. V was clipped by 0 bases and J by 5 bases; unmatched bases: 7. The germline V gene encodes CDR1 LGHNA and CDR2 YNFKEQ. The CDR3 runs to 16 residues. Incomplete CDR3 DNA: TGTGCCAGCAGCCAAGAGGGGGGACAGGGACACGAGACC. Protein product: CASSQEGGQGHET. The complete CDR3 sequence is CASSQEGGQGHETQYF.

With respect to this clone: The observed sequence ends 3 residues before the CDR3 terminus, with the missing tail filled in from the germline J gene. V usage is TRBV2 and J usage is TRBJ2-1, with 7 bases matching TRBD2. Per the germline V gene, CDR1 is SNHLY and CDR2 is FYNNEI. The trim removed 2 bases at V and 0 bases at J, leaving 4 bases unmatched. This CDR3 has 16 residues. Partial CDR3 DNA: TGTGCCAGCAGTGAATGGGAGGGGTACTCCTACAATGAG. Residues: CASSEWEGYSYNE. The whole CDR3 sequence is CASSEWEGYSYNEQFF.

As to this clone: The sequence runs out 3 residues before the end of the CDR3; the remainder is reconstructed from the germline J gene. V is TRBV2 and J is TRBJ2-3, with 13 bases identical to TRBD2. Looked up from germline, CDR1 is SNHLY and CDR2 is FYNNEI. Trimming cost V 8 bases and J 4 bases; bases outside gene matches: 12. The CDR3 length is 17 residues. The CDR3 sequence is CASLWAGLAGRADTQYF. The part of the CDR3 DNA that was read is TGTGCCAGCCTATGGGCGGGACTAGCGGGACGAGCAGATACG.